This T cell receptor (beta chain) was found in a study of coeliac disease. General study points: In active celiac disease, intraepithelial and lamina propria TRB and TRG repertoires were less clonal than controls. TRB repertoires were largely private, with most amino acid sequences found in only one sample. Published gliadin-specific TRB sequences appeared in 9 of 18 coeliac samples, 1 of 6 controls.

A remark on this clone: The antigen remains unidentified.

Profiling relied on immunoSEQ multiplex PCR, and the TCRdb table lists in-frame clones only, not all of them. The table records 6,000 to 7,000 clones, less than 80% of them present only once. V lost 3 bases to trimming and J lost 4 bases; unmatched junction nucleotides: 1. The germline V gene encodes CDR1 LNHNV and CDR2 YYDKDF (reference sequence). The CDR3 runs to 14 residues. The origin of this receptor is a man in his 60s with celiac disease on a gluten-free diet. The chain employs TRBV15 and TRBJ2-2; TRBD2 aligns across 8 bases. Sequenced material: lymphocytes from the gut lamina propria. As DNA, the CDR3 is TGTGCCACCAGCAGCGGGGGGGCCACCGGGGAGCTGTTTTTT. Translated, it gives CATSSGGATGELFF.